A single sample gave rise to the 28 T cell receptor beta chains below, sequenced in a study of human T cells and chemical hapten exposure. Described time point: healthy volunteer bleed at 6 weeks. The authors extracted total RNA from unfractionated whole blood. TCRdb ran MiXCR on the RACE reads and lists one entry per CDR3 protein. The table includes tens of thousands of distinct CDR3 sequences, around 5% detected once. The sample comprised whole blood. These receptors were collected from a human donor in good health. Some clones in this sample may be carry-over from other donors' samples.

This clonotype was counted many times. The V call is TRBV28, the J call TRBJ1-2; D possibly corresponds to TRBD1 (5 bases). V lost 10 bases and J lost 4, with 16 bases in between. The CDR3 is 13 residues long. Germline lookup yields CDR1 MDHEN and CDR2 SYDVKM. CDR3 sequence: CATWDPGGYGYTF. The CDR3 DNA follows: TGTGCCACCTGGGACCCAGGAGGCTATGGCTACACCTTC.

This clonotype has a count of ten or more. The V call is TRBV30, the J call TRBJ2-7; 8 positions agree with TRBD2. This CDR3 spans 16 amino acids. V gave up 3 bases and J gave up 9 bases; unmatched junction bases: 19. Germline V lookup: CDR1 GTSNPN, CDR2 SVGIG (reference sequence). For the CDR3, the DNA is TGTGCCTGGAGCCCCCCCAGCGGGGGCTTCCCTACGAGGCAGTACTTC. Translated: CAWSPPSGGFPTRQYF. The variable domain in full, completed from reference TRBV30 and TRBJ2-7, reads SQTIHQWPATLVQPVGSPLSLECTVEGTSNPNLYWYRQAAGRGLQLLFYSVGIGQISSEVPQNLSASRPQDRQFILSSKKLLLSDSGFYLCAWSPPSGGFPTRQYFGPGTRLTVT.

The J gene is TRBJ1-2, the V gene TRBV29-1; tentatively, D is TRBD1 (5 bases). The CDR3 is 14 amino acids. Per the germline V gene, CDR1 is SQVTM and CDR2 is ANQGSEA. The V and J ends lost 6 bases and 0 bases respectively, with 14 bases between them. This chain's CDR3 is CSVGKGTANYGYTF. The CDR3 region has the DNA TGCAGCGTAGGGAAGGGGACGGCTAACTATGGCTACACCTTC.

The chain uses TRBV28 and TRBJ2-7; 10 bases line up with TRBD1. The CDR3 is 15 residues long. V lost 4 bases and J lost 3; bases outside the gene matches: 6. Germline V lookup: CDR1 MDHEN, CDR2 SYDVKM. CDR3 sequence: CASSYEGTGDYEQYF. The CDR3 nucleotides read TGTGCCAGCAGTTATGAAGGGACAGGGGACTACGAGCAGTACTTC. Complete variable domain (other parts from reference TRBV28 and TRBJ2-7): DVKVTQSSRYLVKRTGEKVFLECVQDMDHENMFWYRQDPGLGLRLIYFSYDVKMKEKGDIPEGYSVSREKKERFSLILESASTNQTSMYLCASSYEGTGDYEQYFGPGTRLTVT.

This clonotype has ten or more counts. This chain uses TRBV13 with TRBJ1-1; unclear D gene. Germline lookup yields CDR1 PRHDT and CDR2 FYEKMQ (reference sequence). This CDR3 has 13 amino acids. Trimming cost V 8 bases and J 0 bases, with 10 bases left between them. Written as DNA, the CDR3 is TGTGCCAGCGCTCGTCTCATGAACACTGAAGCTTTCTTT. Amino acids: CASARLMNTEAFF.

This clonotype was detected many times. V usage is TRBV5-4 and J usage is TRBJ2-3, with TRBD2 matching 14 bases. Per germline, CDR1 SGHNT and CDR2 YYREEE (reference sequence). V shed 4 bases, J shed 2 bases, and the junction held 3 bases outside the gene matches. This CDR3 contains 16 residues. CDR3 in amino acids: CASSRGLAGVTDTQYF. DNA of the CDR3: TGTGCCAGCAGCAGGGGACTAGCGGGGGTCACAGATACGCAGTATTTT.

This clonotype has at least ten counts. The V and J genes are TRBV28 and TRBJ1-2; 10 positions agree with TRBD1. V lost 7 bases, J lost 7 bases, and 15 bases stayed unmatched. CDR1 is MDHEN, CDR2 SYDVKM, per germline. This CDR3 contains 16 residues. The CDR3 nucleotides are TGTGCCAGCACCTACGACAGGGGGCGAGAAAGGAGTGGCTACACCTTC. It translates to CASTYDRGRERSGYTF.

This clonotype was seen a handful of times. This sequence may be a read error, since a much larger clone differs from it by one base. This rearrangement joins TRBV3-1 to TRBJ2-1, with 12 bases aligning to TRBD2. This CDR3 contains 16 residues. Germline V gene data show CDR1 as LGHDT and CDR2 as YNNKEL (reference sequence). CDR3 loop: CANSKASGGAYNEQFF. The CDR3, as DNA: TGTGCCAACAGCAAAGCTAGCGGGGGGGCCTACAATGAGCAGTTCTTC.

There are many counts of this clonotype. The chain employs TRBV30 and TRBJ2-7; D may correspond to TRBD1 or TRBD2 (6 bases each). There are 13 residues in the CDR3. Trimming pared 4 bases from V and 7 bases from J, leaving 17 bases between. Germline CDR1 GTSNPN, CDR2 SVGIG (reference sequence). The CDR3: CAWTQKGGGEQYF. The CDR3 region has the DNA TGTGCCTGGACCCAAAAGGGGGGTGGAGAGCAGTACTTC.

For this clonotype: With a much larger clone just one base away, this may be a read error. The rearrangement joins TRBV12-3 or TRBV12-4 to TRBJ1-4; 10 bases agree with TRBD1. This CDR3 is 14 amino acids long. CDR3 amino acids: CASSRQGAGENLFF. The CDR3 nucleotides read TGTGCCAGCAGCCGACAGGGGGCGGGTGAAAACCTGTTTTTT.

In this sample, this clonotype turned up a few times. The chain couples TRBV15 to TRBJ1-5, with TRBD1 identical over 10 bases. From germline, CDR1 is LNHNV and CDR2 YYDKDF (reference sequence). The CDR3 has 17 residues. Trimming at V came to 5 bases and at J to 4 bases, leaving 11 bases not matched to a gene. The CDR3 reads CATSGQDRGLSNQPQHF. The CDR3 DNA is TGTGCCACCAGCGGTCAGGACAGGGGGTTATCTAATCAGCCCCAGCATTTT.

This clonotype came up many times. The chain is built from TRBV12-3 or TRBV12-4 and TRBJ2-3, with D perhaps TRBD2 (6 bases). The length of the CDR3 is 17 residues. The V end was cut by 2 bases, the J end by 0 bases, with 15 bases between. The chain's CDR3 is CASSLFAGGASTDTQYF. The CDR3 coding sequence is TGTGCCAGCAGTTTATTTGCAGGCGGGGCTAGCACAGATACGCAGTATTTT.

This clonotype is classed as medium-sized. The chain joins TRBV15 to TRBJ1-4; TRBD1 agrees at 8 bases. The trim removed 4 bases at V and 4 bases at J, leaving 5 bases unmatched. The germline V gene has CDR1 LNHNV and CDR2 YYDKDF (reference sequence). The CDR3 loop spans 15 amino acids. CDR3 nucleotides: TGTGCCACCAGCACTGAGACAGGGGTTAATGAAAAACTGTTTTTT. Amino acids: CATSTETGVNEKLFF.

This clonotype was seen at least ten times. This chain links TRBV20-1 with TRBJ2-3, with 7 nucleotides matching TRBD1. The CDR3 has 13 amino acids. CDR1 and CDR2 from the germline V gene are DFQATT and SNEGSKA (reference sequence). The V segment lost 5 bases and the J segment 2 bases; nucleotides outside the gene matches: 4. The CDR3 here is CSARDSYTDTQYF. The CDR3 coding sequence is TGCAGTGCTCGGGACAGCTACACAGATACGCAGTATTTT.

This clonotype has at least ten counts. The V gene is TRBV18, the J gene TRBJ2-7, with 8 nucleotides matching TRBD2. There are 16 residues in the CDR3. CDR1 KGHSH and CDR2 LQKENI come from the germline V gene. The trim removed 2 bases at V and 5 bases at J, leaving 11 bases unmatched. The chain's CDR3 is CASSPTGGGEVDEQYF. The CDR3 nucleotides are TGTGCCAGCTCACCAACCGGGGGGGGCGAAGTGGACGAGCAGTACTTC.

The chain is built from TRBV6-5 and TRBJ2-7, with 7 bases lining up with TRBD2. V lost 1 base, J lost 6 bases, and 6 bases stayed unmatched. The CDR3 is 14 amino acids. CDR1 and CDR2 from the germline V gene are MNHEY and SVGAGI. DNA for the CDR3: TGTGCCAGCAGTTACTGGGGGGGGGAGGGCGAGCAGTACTTC. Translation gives CASSYWGGEGEQYF.

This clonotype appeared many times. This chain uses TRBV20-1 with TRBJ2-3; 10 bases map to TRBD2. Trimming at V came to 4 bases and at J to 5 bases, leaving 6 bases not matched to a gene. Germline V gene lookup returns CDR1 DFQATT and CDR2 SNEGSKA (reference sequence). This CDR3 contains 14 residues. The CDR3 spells CSAISGGRIDTQYF. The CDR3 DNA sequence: TGCAGTGCTATTAGCGGGGGGAGAATAGATACGCAGTATTTT.

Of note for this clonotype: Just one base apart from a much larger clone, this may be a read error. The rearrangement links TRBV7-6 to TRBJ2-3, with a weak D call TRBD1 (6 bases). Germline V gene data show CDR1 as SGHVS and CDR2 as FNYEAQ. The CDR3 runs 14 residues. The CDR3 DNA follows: TGTGCCAGCACCCGAGGACAGAGCACAGATACGCAGTGTTTT. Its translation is CASTRGQSTDTQCF. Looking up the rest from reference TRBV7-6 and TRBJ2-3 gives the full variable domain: GAGVSQSPRYKVTKRGQDVALRCDPISGHVSLYWYRQALGQGPEFLTYFNYEAQQDKSGLPNDRFSAERPEGSISTLTIQRTEQRDSAMYRCASTRGQSTDTQCFGPGTRLTVL.

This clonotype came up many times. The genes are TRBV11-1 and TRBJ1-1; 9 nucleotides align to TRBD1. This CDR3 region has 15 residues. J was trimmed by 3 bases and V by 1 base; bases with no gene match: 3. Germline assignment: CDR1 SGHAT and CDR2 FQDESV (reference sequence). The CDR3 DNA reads TGTGCCAGCAGCTTAGGGGACAGGGTAGACACTGAAGCTTTCTTT. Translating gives CASSLGDRVDTEAFF.

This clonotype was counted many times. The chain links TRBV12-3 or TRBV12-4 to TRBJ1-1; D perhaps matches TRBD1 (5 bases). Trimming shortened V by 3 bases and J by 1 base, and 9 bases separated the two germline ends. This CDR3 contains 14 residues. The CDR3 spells CASSFLTGNTEAFF. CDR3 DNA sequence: TGTGCCAGCAGTTTTCTAACAGGGAACACTGAAGCTTTCTTT.

The CDR3 protein is CASSRSQTDYGYTF. The CDR3 DNA reads as TGTGCCAGCAGCCGGAGTCAAACGGACTATGGCTACACCTTC. V and J are TRBV5-4 and TRBJ1-2; D gene unclear. The germline V gene has CDR1 SGHNT and CDR2 YYREEE (reference sequence). CDR3 length: 14 amino acids. V was shortened by 4 bases and J by 3 bases, with 13 bases between the two germline ends.

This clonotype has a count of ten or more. This CDR3 reads CASSYSLLAGVYNEQFF. CDR3 sequence (DNA): TGTGCCAGCAGTTATTCCCTGCTAGCGGGGGTATACAATGAGCAGTTCTTC. This chain links TRBV6-5 with TRBJ2-1; TRBD2 matches 10 bases. CDR1 MNHEY and CDR2 SVGAGI come from the germline V gene. The CDR3 spans 17 residues. Trimming took 3 bases from V and 4 from J; bases not matched to a gene: 9.

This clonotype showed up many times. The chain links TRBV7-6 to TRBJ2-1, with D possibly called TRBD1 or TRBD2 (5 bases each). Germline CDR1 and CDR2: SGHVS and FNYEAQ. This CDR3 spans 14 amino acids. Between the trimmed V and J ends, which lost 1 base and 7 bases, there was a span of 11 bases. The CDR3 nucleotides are TGTGCCAGCAGCTTAGGACAGTCGGGGAATGAGCAGTTCTTC. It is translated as CASSLGQSGNEQFF.

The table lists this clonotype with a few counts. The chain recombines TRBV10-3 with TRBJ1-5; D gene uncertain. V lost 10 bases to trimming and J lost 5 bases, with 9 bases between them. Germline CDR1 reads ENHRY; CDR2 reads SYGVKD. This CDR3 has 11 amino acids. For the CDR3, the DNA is TGTGCCACAGGAGCGGATCAGCCCCAGCATTTT. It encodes CATGADQPQHF.

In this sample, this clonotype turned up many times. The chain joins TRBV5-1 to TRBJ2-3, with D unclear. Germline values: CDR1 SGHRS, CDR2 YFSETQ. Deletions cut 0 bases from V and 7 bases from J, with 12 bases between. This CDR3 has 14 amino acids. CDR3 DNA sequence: TGCGCCAGCAGCTTGGTACAGTCTTCACATACGCAGTATTTT. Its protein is CASSLVQSSHTQYF.

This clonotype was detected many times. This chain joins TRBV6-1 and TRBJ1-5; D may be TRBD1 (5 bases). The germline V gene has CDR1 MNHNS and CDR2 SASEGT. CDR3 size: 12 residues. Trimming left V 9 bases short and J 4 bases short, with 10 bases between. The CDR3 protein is CASWDGNQPQHF. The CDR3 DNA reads TGTGCCAGTTGGGACGGAAATCAGCCCCAGCATTTT.

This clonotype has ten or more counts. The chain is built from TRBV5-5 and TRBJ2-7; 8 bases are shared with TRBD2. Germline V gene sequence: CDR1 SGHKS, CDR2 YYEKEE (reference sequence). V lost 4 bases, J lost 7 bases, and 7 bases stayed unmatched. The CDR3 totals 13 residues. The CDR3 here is CASSRKGLEEQYF. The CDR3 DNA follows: TGTGCCAGCAGCCGTAAGGGACTAGAAGAGCAGTACTTC.

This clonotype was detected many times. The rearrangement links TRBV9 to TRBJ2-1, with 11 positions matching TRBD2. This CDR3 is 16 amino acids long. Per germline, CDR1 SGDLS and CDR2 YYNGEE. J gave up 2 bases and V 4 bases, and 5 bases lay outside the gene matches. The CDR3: CASSPRSGGAYNEQFF. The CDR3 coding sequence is TGTGCCAGCAGCCCTCGTAGCGGGGGGGCCTACAATGAGCAGTTCTTC. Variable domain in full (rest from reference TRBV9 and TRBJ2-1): DSGVTQTPKHLITATGQRVTLRCSPRSGDLSVYWYQQSLDQGLQFLIQYYNGEERAKGNILERFSAQQFPDLHSELNLSSLELGDSALYFCASSPRSGGAYNEQFFGPGTRLTVL.